These 25 T cell receptor beta chains were all obtained from the same sample, sequenced in a study of patients and donors after allogeneic stem cell transplantation. One entry per CDR3 protein, called by TCRdb with MiXCR from the RT-PCR reads. The sample has 800,000 to 1,000,000 distinct CDR3 sequences; about a sixth are singletons. The material sequenced was blood, either unsorted or a sorted T cell fraction (not recorded which). The receptor source for this set is a human donor who was either an allogeneic HSCT recipient or a stem cell or donor lymphocyte infusion donor (not recorded which). It is not recorded whose cells these are; they may come from a transplant donor.

This clonotype appeared many times. The V call is TRBV6-5, the J call TRBJ2-1; no firm D call. V was pared by 3 bases and J by 8 bases, with 14 bases between. Germline CDR1 is MNHEY and CDR2 is SVGAGI. The CDR3 is 14 amino acids. Written as DNA, the CDR3 is TGTGCCAGCAGTTATTCTAGTTTGGGCTATGAGCAGTTCTTC. This sequence encodes CASSYSSLGYEQFF.

J is TRBJ2-1 and V is TRBV6-5; 9 bases match TRBD1. Germline CDR1 is MNHEY and CDR2 is SVGAGI. The CDR3 extends over 15 amino acids. Trimming removed 2 bases from V and 9 bases from J; junction bases left unmatched: 8. The CDR3, as DNA: TGTGCCAGCAGTTACAGGGGGGGACAGGGAGTTGAGCAGTTCTTC. As protein: CASSYRGGQGVEQFF.

This clonotype has just a few counts. The chain joins TRBV7-8 to TRBJ2-5; 13 nucleotides agree with TRBD2. Trimming at V came to 2 bases and at J to 2 bases, leaving 2 bases not matched to a gene. The CDR3 has 16 amino acids. Germline assignment: CDR1 SGHVS and CDR2 FQNEAQ. The CDR3 sequence: CASSLRGLAGQETQYF. The CDR3 nucleotides read TGTGCCAGCAGCTTAAGGGGACTAGCGGGGCAAGAGACCCAGTACTTC.

The chain links TRBV29-1 to TRBJ1-4; D unclear. CDR3 length equals 16 residues. Germline CDR1 and CDR2: SQVTM and ANQGSEA. V gave up 6 bases and J gave up 0 bases, with 17 bases separating them. CDR3 sequence reads: CSVTLRRDATNEKLFF. The CDR3 DNA sequence: TGCAGCGTGACCCTGAGGAGAGATGCAACTAATGAAAAACTGTTTTTT.

This clonotype occurred a few times. J is TRBJ1-5 and V is TRBV7-2; D unclear. Germline CDR1 is SGHTA and CDR2 is FQGNSA. The CDR3 length is 13 residues. V was pared by 1 base and J by 7 bases, with 8 bases between. In DNA form, the CDR3 reads TGTGCCAGCAGCTTAGGCTTGCAGCAGCCCCAGCATTTT. This encodes CASSLGLQQPQHF. The full variable domain, rest sourced from reference TRBV7-2 and TRBJ1-5, is GAGVSQSPSNKVTEKGKDVELRCDPISGHTALYWYRQSLGQGLEFLIYFQGNSAPDKSGLPSDRFSAERTGGSVSTLTIQRTQQEDSAVYLCASSLGLQQPQHFGDGTRLSIL.

This chain connects TRBV9 to TRBJ2-1, with D unresolved. There are 12 residues in the CDR3. The ends were cut back, 4 bases at V and 15 bases at J, with 17 bases in the middle. Per germline, CDR1 SGDLS and CDR2 YYNGEE. CDR3 nucleotide sequence: TGTGCCAGCAGCCCCGTTGGTGAGGTGGGGTTCTTC. Its translation: CASSPVGEVGFF.

This clonotype was counted a single time. The chain carries TRBV7-9 and TRBJ1-6; D ambiguous. Looked up from germline, CDR1 is SEHNR and CDR2 is FQNEAQ (reference sequence). V lost 0 bases, J lost 9 bases, and 15 bases lay in between. The CDR3 is 16 amino acids. The CDR3 nucleotides read TGTGCCAGCAGCTTAGCGGGTGGAGGGCCAGGTTCACCCCTCCACTTT. Translation: CASSLAGGGPGSPLHF.

Only a few counts were recorded for this clonotype. CDR3 amino acids: CASGFVGGGESYNEQFF. CDR3 in DNA: TGTGCTAGTGGTTTTGTCGGTGGGGGGGAATCCTACAATGAGCAGTTCTTC. V and J are TRBV12-5 and TRBJ2-1, with TRBD2 matching over 7 bases. V was clipped by 3 bases and J by 1 base; unmatched bases: 9. From germline, CDR1 is LGHNT and CDR2 FRNRAP. The CDR3 sequence is 17 residues long.

This rearrangement joins TRBV15 to TRBJ1-5, with D perhaps matching TRBD1 (5 bases). The CDR3 runs to 15 residues. V lost 1 base and J lost 4, with 11 bases in between. Germline CDR1 reads LNHNV; CDR2 reads YYDKDF (reference sequence). This chain's CDR3 is CATSRGGTPNQPQHF. The CDR3 bases are TGTGCCACCAGCAGAGGTGGGACGCCTAATCAGCCCCAGCATTTT.

The CDR3 here is CASNDRAGGTEAFF. Here the CDR3 DNA reads TGCGCCAGCAATGATAGGGCCGGTGGCACTGAAGCTTTCTTT. The chain employs TRBV5-1 and TRBJ1-1; no definite D call. The V end lost 6 bases, the J end lost 4 bases, and 16 bases lay between the germline ends. The CDR3 contains 14 residues. Germline V gene data show CDR1 as SGHRS and CDR2 as YFSETQ.

The J gene is TRBJ1-2, the V gene TRBV20-1; D possibly corresponds to TRBD1 (6 bases). This CDR3 is 15 amino acids long. The germline gives CDR1 DFQATT, CDR2 SNEGSKA (reference sequence). The V gene lost 6 bases and the J gene lost 3 bases, with 20 bases spanning the gap. The CDR3 DNA follows: TGCAGTGCCCACCTTGAGGGGGTAGGCCACTATGGCTACACCTTC. It codes for CSAHLEGVGHYGYTF.

This clonotype was recorded a few times. The V call is TRBV28, the J call TRBJ2-7; D may be TRBD1 (6 bases). This CDR3 spans 13 amino acids. The V end lost 7 bases, the J end lost 2 bases, and 12 bases lay between the germline ends. Germline-derived CDR1 and CDR2 are MDHEN and SYDVKM. The CDR3 sequence: CASMRGIAYEQYF. CDR3 DNA: TGTGCCAGCATGAGGGGGATCGCCTACGAGCAGTACTTC.

This clonotype was counted a few times. The gene calls are TRBV6-1 and TRBJ2-2, with D hard to call. The CDR3 consists of 16 residues. V was trimmed by 5 bases and J by 7 bases, leaving 20 bases between them. Germline V gene sequence: CDR1 MNHNS, CDR2 SASEGT. CDR3: CASSTTLPLKHGELFF. DNA of the CDR3: TGTGCCAGCAGTACGACACTTCCCTTAAAACACGGGGAGCTGTTTTTT.

This clonotype showed up many times. The chain uses TRBV20-1 and TRBJ2-1, with a possible D match to TRBD2 (5 bases). V was pared by 6 bases and J by 1 base, with 16 bases between. The germline V gene encodes CDR1 DFQATT and CDR2 SNEGSKA (reference sequence). The CDR3 is 15 residues long. The CDR3 protein is CSAYKPSGSYNEQFF. The DNA for the CDR3 is TGCAGTGCCTATAAGCCAAGCGGATCCTACAATGAGCAGTTCTTC.

This clonotype was picked up a small number of times. This chain connects TRBV12-3 or TRBV12-4 to TRBJ2-2; no clear D gene. This CDR3 is built from 13 residues. The V end lost 3 bases, the J end lost 3 bases, and 5 bases lay between the germline ends. This CDR3 is CASSFQYTGELFF. Written as DNA, the CDR3 is TGTGCCAGCAGTTTCCAGTACACCGGGGAGCTGTTTTTT.

This chain connects TRBV10-3 to TRBJ2-2, with 8 bases that match TRBD1. This CDR3 spans 15 amino acids. V was pared by 10 bases and J by 3 bases, with 10 bases of the junction left unmatched. Germline CDR1 ENHRY, CDR2 SYGVKD. CDR3 sequence reads: CANSGGARDTGELFF. In DNA, the CDR3 is TGTGCCAACTCAGGGGGCGCGAGAGACACCGGGGAGCTGTTTTTT.

This clonotype showed up just a few times. This sequence joins TRBV9 and TRBJ1-5, with D maybe TRBD1 (5 bases). This CDR3 has 15 residues. The germline V and J ends were trimmed by 4 bases and 0 bases, with 11 bases remaining between them. Germline V gives CDR1 SGDLS, CDR2 YYNGEE. CDR3 sequence: CASSPSGYSNQPQHF. CDR3 nucleotide sequence: TGTGCCAGCAGCCCTTCAGGGTATAGCAATCAGCCCCAGCATTTT.

This clonotype has ten or more counts. The V gene is TRBV25-1, the J gene TRBJ2-5, with 11 bases aligning to TRBD1. The CDR3 runs 15 residues. From germline, CDR1 is MGHDK and CDR2 SYGVNS. V was clipped by 1 base and J by 4 bases; unmatched bases: 2. The CDR3, as DNA: TGTGCCAGCAGTGAATGGACAGGGGGCATAGAGACCCAGTACTTC. Its translation: CASSEWTGGIETQYF.

This clonotype has just a few counts. The chain combines TRBV20-1 with TRBJ1-1; D uncertain. Trimming removed 5 bases from V and 1 base from J, with 14 bases in between. Germline V gene data show CDR1 as DFQATT and CDR2 as SNEGSKA (reference sequence). The CDR3 loop spans 14 amino acids. The CDR3 region is CSALGWGTNTEAFF. The CDR3 bases are TGCAGTGCTTTAGGTTGGGGTACGAACACTGAAGCTTTCTTT.

In this sample, this clonotype turned up many times. The chain joins TRBV12-3 or TRBV12-4 to TRBJ1-5; perhaps TRBD1 as D (6 bases). Trimming shortened V by 2 bases and J by 4 bases, and 9 bases separated the two germline ends. CDR3 length: 14 amino acids. CDR3 sequence (DNA): TGTGCCAGCAGTTTACTCCAGGGGAATCAGCCCCAGCATTTT. This translates into CASSLLQGNQPQHF.

This clonotype was counted a few times. The V and J genes are TRBV12-3 or TRBV12-4 and TRBJ1-4, with D tentatively TRBD1 (6 bases). The CDR3 totals 16 residues. V was clipped by 3 bases and J by 8 bases, with 19 bases between them. Here the CDR3 reads CASSFVRFGGDEKLFF. In DNA, the CDR3 is TGTGCCAGCAGTTTCGTCAGGTTTGGGGGCGACGAAAAACTGTTTTTT.

V gene TRBV3-1 combines with J gene TRBJ1-1; no definite D call. Germline V gives CDR1 LGHDT, CDR2 YNNKEL (reference sequence). The CDR3 is 16 residues long. The germline V and J ends were trimmed by 1 base and 4 bases, with 16 bases remaining between them. CDR3 loop: CASSQVTWARGTEAFF. The CDR3 DNA follows: TGTGCCAGCAGCCAAGTCACTTGGGCGCGGGGCACTGAAGCTTTCTTT.

V usage is TRBV12-3 or TRBV12-4 and J usage is TRBJ1-2, with 8 bases matching TRBD1. The V segment lost 1 base and the J segment 6 bases; nucleotides outside the gene matches: 4. CDR3 length equals 14 residues. The CDR3 spells CASSLGGQVHGYTF. In DNA, the CDR3 is TGTGCCAGCAGTTTAGGGGGACAGGTACATGGCTACACCTTC.

This clonotype came up a few times. The chain couples TRBV9 to TRBJ2-3; 8 bases line up with TRBD2. Germline V gene lookup returns CDR1 SGDLS and CDR2 YYNGEE. The trim removed 2 bases at V and 5 bases at J, leaving 4 bases unmatched. This CDR3 spans 14 amino acids. CDR3 sequence: CASSVAGGGDTQYF. CDR3 DNA sequence: TGTGCCAGCAGCGTCGCGGGGGGAGGAGATACGCAGTATTTT. The whole variable domain, remainder taken from reference TRBV9 and TRBJ2-3, is DSGVTQTPKHLITATGQRVTLRCSPRSGDLSVYWYQQSLDQGLQFLIQYYNGEERAKGNILERFSAQQFPDLHSELNLSSLELGDSALYFCASSVAGGGDTQYFGPGTRLTVL.

In this sample, this clonotype turned up a few times. The genes are TRBV12-3 or TRBV12-4 and TRBJ2-2; 15 bases agree with TRBD2. The CDR3 totals 17 residues. Unmatched junction bases numbered 3, after V lost 5 bases and J lost 2 bases. CDR3 sequence reads: CASSGLAGGANTGELFF. CDR3 DNA: TGTGCCAGCAGTGGACTAGCGGGGGGGGCTAACACCGGGGAGCTGTTTTTT.